The source of this T cell receptor (beta chain) is a study of T cell repertoires in cytomegalovirus infection. Each CDR3 protein is one row after TCRdb ran MiXCR on the reads. The table has approximately 500,000 distinct CDR3 sequences, 16% seen once. This clonotype occurred many times. This CDR3 is built from 15 residues. Germline V gene data show CDR1 as MNHNS and CDR2 as SASEGT. V lost 5 bases, J lost 8 bases, and 9 bases stayed unmatched. The chain couples TRBV6-1 to TRBJ2-1; TRBD2 aligns across 10 bases. The specimen was CD8+ T cells from PBMCs. The sequence came from a human donor in good health (CMV status not recorded). Some clones in this sample may be carry-over from other donors' samples. CDR3 in DNA: TGTGCCAGCAGTTACGGGCTAGCGGGAGCCGATGAGCAGTTCTTC. Amino acids: CASSYGLAGADEQFF.